These 23 T cell receptor beta chains were sequenced from one sample in a study of cytomegalovirus exposure and HLA in healthy donors (dated by TCRdb to about 2017). The library came from the immunoSEQ multiplex PCR assay. A mixture of 60 forward primers for TCR Vbeta segments and 13 reverse primers for TCR Jbeta segments was used in the multiplex PCR. Sourced from immuneACCESS, this table was stored by TCRdb with only in-frame sequences that have V and J called. A share of the clones is absent; for the studies checked, an unresolved V gene accounts for under half, and the remainder has no known explanation. Present in this sample are a few hundred thousand clones, about 80% of which were seen just once. Of the sample, about 0.3% falls within the top ten clones. Sequences were obtained from PBMCs. The source is a girl aged 2 to 10 in good health and CMV-seronegative.

This clone was picked up a small number of times. The chain couples TRBV9 to TRBJ2-5; D remains unclear. The J call may be mistaken, given a closer DNA end match to TRBJ2-7. Germline-derived CDR1 and CDR2 are SGDLS and YYNGEE. The CDR3 is 15 residues long. Here the CDR3 DNA reads TGTGCCAGCAGCGTAGGAAGTAAGACGGAGTACGAGCAGTACTTC. Protein: CASSVGSKTEYEQYF.

The chain uses TRBV7-3 and TRBJ2-2, with D tentatively TRBD2 (5 bases). Germline V gene data show CDR1 as SGHTA and CDR2 as FQGTGA. This CDR3 spans 15 amino acids. V was cut by 5 bases and J by 4 bases, with 14 bases left in between. CDR3 region: CASSLAGLGTGELFF. The CDR3 nucleotides are TGTGCCAGCAGCCTGGCGGGCCTGGGCACCGGGGAGCTGTTTTTT. Complete variable domain (other parts from reference TRBV7-3 and TRBJ2-2): GAGVSQTPSNKVTEKGKYVELRCDPISGHTALYWYRQSLGQGPEFLIYFQGTGAADDSGLPNDRFFAVRPEGSVSTLKIQRTERGDSAVYLCASSLAGLGTGELFFGEGSRLTVL.

About this clone itself: An end of the junction differs from the germline gene, which may be a read error. The rearrangement uses TRBV7-9 and TRBJ2-7; D is uncertain. This CDR3 spans 12 amino acids. Germline V CDR1 and CDR2: SEHNR, FQNEAQ (reference sequence). The CDR3, as DNA: TGTTCCAGCGCATCGGGTTCCTACGAGCAGTACTTC. Protein sequence: CSSASGSYEQYF.

The gene calls are TRBV18 and TRBJ2-3; D is perhaps TRBD1 (7 bases). This CDR3 has 15 residues. The ends were cut back, 4 bases at V and 4 bases at J, with 15 bases in the middle. Germline V gene sequence: CDR1 KGHSH, CDR2 LQKENI. CDR3 in DNA: TGTGCCAGCTCACGGGACAGAGGAGGGGCAGATACGCAGTATTTT. It yields the protein CASSRDRGGADTQYF.

The V call is TRBV2, the J call TRBJ1-3; D call uncertain. The length of the CDR3 is 12 residues. Germline loops: CDR1 SNHLY, CDR2 FYNNEI. The V end was cut by 7 bases, the J end by 0 bases, with 4 bases between. CDR3 in DNA: TGTGCCAGCACCGGCTCTGGAAACACCATATATTTT. This encodes CASTGSGNTIYF.

This chain uses TRBV28 with TRBJ1-5; 9 nucleotides line up with TRBD1. The CDR3 loop spans 23 amino acids. Losses at the gene ends were 3 bases for V and 0 bases for J; bases not matched to a gene: 24. Per germline, CDR1 MDHEN and CDR2 SYDVKM. The CDR3 DNA reads TGTGCCAGCAGTTTTTCGCCCCAAAATGATCGACAGGGGGAGAGGTATAGCAATCAGCCCCAGCATTTT. Encoded protein: CASSFSPQNDRQGERYSNQPQHF.

The chain joins TRBV5-4 to TRBJ2-1; 10 bases align to TRBD2. CDR1 and CDR2 from the germline V gene are SGHNT and YYREEE (reference sequence). J gave up 8 bases and V 0 bases, and 8 bases lay outside the gene matches. The CDR3 runs 16 residues. CDR3 in amino acids: CASSLAPSGGDYEQFF. The CDR3, as DNA: TGTGCCAGCAGCTTGGCCCCCAGCGGGGGGGATTATGAGCAGTTCTTC.

This clone was observed a handful of times. V is TRBV28 and J is TRBJ2-4; D gene ambiguous. V was cut by 6 bases and J by 1 base, with 19 bases left in between. The CDR3 length is 17 residues. CDR1 is MDHEN, CDR2 SYDVKM, per germline. This CDR3 reads CASRRVSSARAKNIQYF. The CDR3 bases are TGTGCCAGCAGACGGGTGTCTAGTGCGAGGGCCAAAAACATTCAGTACTTC.

CDR3 in amino acids: CASSAGEGTEAFF. DNA of the CDR3: TGTGCCAGTTCCGCGGGGGAGGGCACTGAAGCTTTCTTT. The chain links TRBV10-3 to TRBJ1-1, with D possibly TRBD1 on 5 matching bases. From germline, CDR1 is ENHRY and CDR2 SYGVKD. The ends were cut back, 10 bases at V and 4 bases at J, with 16 bases in the middle. The CDR3 spans 13 residues.

The rearrangement joins TRBV28 to TRBJ2-7; 7 bases fit TRBD2. Germline V gene lookup returns CDR1 MDHEN and CDR2 SYDVKM. The CDR3 consists of 15 residues. V dropped 3 bases and J dropped 2; count of bases not matched to a gene: 7. Here the CDR3 DNA reads TGTGCCAGCAGTTTGGGTGGGAGGGCTACCTACGAGCAGTACTTC. Translation: CASSLGGRATYEQYF.

This clone was counted a few times. J is TRBJ1-2 and V is TRBV18; D uncertain. The CDR3 totals 15 residues. Germline lookup yields CDR1 KGHSH and CDR2 LQKENI. The V end was cut by 1 base, the J end by 0 bases, with 9 bases between. Here the CDR3 DNA reads TGTGCCAGCTCACCACGGGAGAGGTCTAACTATGGCTACACCTTC. It yields the protein CASSPRERSNYGYTF.

CDR3 DNA: TGTGCCAGCAGCTTGTCTATTGGGACAGGGTATGCCCAGCATTTT. As protein: CASSLSIGTGYAQHF. The chain carries TRBV5-8 and TRBJ1-5, with 9 positions matching TRBD1. With 1 base clipped from V and 11 bases from J, the junction kept 10 bases outside the gene matches. The CDR3 consists of 15 residues. The germline V gene encodes CDR1 SGHTS and CDR2 YDEGEE.

This rearrangement joins TRBV7-9 to TRBJ2-1; tentative D call: TRBD2 (6 bases). The ends were cut back, 11 bases at V and 8 bases at J, with 13 bases in the middle. There are 11 residues in the CDR3. CDR1 and CDR2 from the germline V gene are SEHNR and FQNEAQ (reference sequence). The chain's CDR3 is CASPEGYEQFF. The CDR3 DNA sequence: TGTGCCTCACCGGAGGGATATGAGCAGTTCTTC. The full variable domain, rest sourced from reference TRBV7-9 and TRBJ2-1, is DTGVSQNPRHKITKRGQNVTFRCDPISEHNRLYWYRQTLGQGPEFLTYFQNEAQLEKSRLLSDRFSAERPKGSFSTLEIQRTEQGDSAMYLCASPEGYEQFFGPGTRLTVL.

The V call is TRBV9, the J call TRBJ2-1; 9 bases map to TRBD2. The CDR3 has 18 residues. J was trimmed by 3 bases and V by 3 bases; bases with no gene match: 13. Germline V lookup: CDR1 SGDLS, CDR2 YYNGEE. The CDR3 DNA sequence: TGTGCCAGCAGCGGCCTGGGGGCTAGCGGGAAGTACTACAATGAGCAGTTCTTC. Protein sequence: CASSGLGASGKYYNEQFF.

The chain combines TRBV28 with TRBJ1-5; 10 positions match TRBD1. The germline V gene has CDR1 MDHEN and CDR2 SYDVKM. There are 15 residues in the CDR3. The J segment lost 6 bases and the V segment lost 3 bases, leaving 5 bases of the junction unmatched. The CDR3 DNA sequence: TGTGCCAGCAGTTTTTTGACAGGGGGCCGTCAGCCCCAGCATTTT. This gives the protein CASSFLTGGRQPQHF.

The chain uses TRBV15 and TRBJ1-1; D not certain. Trimming removed 4 bases at V and 0 bases at J, with 9 bases between. This CDR3 spans 14 amino acids. Germline V gene lookup returns CDR1 LNHNV and CDR2 YYDKDF (reference sequence). The CDR3 DNA follows: TGTGCCACCAGCATGATCAGATTGAACACTGAAGCTTTCTTT. It codes for CATSMIRLNTEAFF.

The chain is built from TRBV2 and TRBJ1-5; D is uncertain. The germline V gene has CDR1 SNHLY and CDR2 FYNNEI. The V end lost 0 bases, the J end lost 9 bases, and 6 bases lay between the germline ends. The CDR3 extends over 12 amino acids. CDR3 residues: CASSEASWPQHF. In DNA form, the CDR3 reads TGTGCCAGCAGTGAAGCGTCGTGGCCCCAGCATTTT.

The gene calls are TRBV5-5 and TRBJ2-5; 7 bases fit TRBD2. V was clipped by 4 bases and J by 9 bases; unmatched bases: 6. The CDR3 is 12 amino acids. Germline CDR1 reads SGHKS; CDR2 reads YYEKEE (reference sequence). CDR3 DNA sequence: TGTGCCAGCAGCCGGGCGGGGAGGGCCCAGTACTTC. Translated, it gives CASSRAGRAQYF.

The chain employs TRBV27 and TRBJ2-7; D unclear. The CDR3 length is 13 residues. Trimming removed 3 bases from V and 3 bases from J, with 9 bases in between. Germline lookup yields CDR1 MNHEY and CDR2 SMNVEV (reference sequence). The CDR3 sequence: CASSLFPLYEQYF. For the CDR3, the DNA is TGTGCCAGCAGTTTGTTTCCCCTCTACGAGCAGTACTTC.

This clone has just one count. The chain carries TRBV7-9 and TRBJ1-4; tentatively, D is TRBD1 (6 bases). The CDR3 is 17 amino acids. Trimming stripped 0 bases from V and 4 bases from J, with 15 bases between. The germline V gene has CDR1 SEHNR and CDR2 FQNEAQ (reference sequence). The CDR3 nucleotides are TGTGCCAGCAGCTTAGCACGGGGGGGCAAAAATAATGAAAAACTGTTTTTT. It translates to CASSLARGGKNNEKLFF.

J is TRBJ2-1 and V is TRBV6-6; a possible D gene is TRBD1 (5 bases). V was cut by 5 bases and J by 4 bases, with 9 bases left in between. CDR3 length: 13 residues. Germline V CDR1 and CDR2: MNHNY, SVGAGI (reference sequence). Here the CDR3 DNA reads TGTGCCAGCAGTAGTCGACAGTACAATGAGCAGTTCTTC. As protein: CASSSRQYNEQFF.

V gene TRBV28 combines with J gene TRBJ1-5; possible D gene TRBD1, 5 bases. The CDR3 consists of 15 residues. V shed 4 bases and J shed 3 bases, with 13 bases lying between them. CDR1 is MDHEN and CDR2 is SYDVKM in the germline V gene. The CDR3 loop reads CASSSAGPTNQPQHF. CDR3 in DNA: TGTGCCAGCAGTTCGGCAGGGCCCACCAATCAGCCCCAGCATTTT. Full variable domain (missing parts from reference TRBV28 and TRBJ1-5): DVKVTQSSRYLVKRTGEKVFLECVQDMDHENMFWYRQDPGLGLRLIYFSYDVKMKEKGDIPEGYSVSREKKERFSLILESASTNQTSMYLCASSSAGPTNQPQHFGDGTRLSIL.

CDR3 region: CASSNRLAGRSYNEQFF. Written as DNA, the CDR3 is TGCGCCAGCAGCAATCGACTAGCGGGAAGATCCTACAATGAGCAGTTCTTC. The V call is TRBV5-1, the J call TRBJ2-1; the match to TRBD2 covers 11 bases. V was clipped by 4 bases and J by 1 base; unmatched bases: 7. The CDR3 length is 17 residues. Germline assignment: CDR1 SGHRS and CDR2 YFSETQ. The full variable domain, completed using reference TRBV5-1 and TRBJ2-1, is KAGVTQTPRYLIKTRGQQVTLSCSPISGHRSVSWYQQTPGQGLQFLFEYFSETQRNKGNFPGRFSGRQFSNSRSEMNVSTLELGDSALYLCASSNRLAGRSYNEQFFGPGTRLTVL.